A single sample gave rise to the 19 T cell receptor beta chains below, sequenced in a study of blood T cell repertoires in COVID-19. The assay was immunoSEQ multiplex PCR, and TCRdb's table has in-frame clones only and misses some. The data contain approximately 210,000 clones, just under 85% of them singletons. The sample was peripheral blood. The receptors here all came from a man aged 55 to 70 with COVID-19, enrolled during active disease.

Only a few counts were recorded for this clone. The gene calls are TRBV5-6 and TRBJ1-1; TRBD1 might be the D (5 bases). V was cut by 4 bases and J by 4 bases, with 17 bases left in between. From germline, CDR1 is SGHDT and CDR2 YYEEEE. The CDR3 runs to 15 residues. CDR3 loop: CASSRRAGSTTEAFF. CDR3 in DNA: TGTGCCAGCAGCCGAAGAGCAGGGTCGACCACTGAAGCTTTCTTT.

V gene TRBV2 combines with J gene TRBJ1-1; D may be TRBD1 (5 bases). V shed 5 bases and J shed 2 bases, with 12 bases lying between them. This CDR3 spans 14 amino acids. CDR1 SNHLY and CDR2 FYNNEI come from the germline V gene. The CDR3 sequence: CASSFDRPNTEAFF. CDR3 in DNA: TGTGCCAGCAGTTTTGACAGACCAAACACTGAAGCTTTCTTT.

The V gene is TRBV6-4, the J gene TRBJ1-5; no clear D. This CDR3 contains 13 residues. V was cut by 0 bases and J by 11 bases, with 11 bases left in between. Germline V gene data show CDR1 as MRHNA and CDR2 as SNTAGT. The CDR3, as DNA: TGTGCCAGCAGTGACTCATTTCCCGGGGCCCAGCATTTT. Translated, it gives CASSDSFPGAQHF.

The chain recombines TRBV4-1 with TRBJ2-7; D uncertain. The V end lost 4 bases, the J end lost 1 base, and 23 bases lay between the germline ends. Germline V gene sequence: CDR1 MGHRA, CDR2 YSYEKL. This CDR3 has 18 amino acids. CDR3 bases: TGCGCCAGCAGCCGAGGAGAGCCTTTGTCCCTGGAGTCCTACGAGCAGTACTTC. This codes for CASSRGEPLSLESYEQYF.

V usage is TRBV3-1 (or the pseudogene TRBV3-2) and J usage is TRBJ1-3; D gene unclear. This CDR3 has 16 amino acids. Per germline, CDR1 LGHDT and CDR2 YNNKEL (reference sequence). Trimming stripped 0 bases from V and 3 bases from J, with 12 bases between. The CDR3 bases are TGTGCCAGCAGCCAAGATCGATATAGTATTGGAAACACCATATATTTT. It encodes CASSQDRYSIGNTIYF.

This clone has just one count. This chain joins TRBV6-1 and TRBJ1-3; unclear D gene. The CDR3 spans 17 residues. Germline V gives CDR1 MNHNS, CDR2 SASEGT. The V end was cut by 0 bases, the J end by 0 bases, with 12 bases between. DNA for the CDR3: TGTGCCAGCAGTGAAGCACCTACGGTCCTCTCTGGAAACACCATATATTTT. Its translation: CASSEAPTVLSGNTIYF.

The gene calls are TRBV5-1 and TRBJ1-5; maybe TRBD1 (6 bases). The germline V and J ends were trimmed by 0 bases and 5 bases, with 12 bases remaining between them. Germline CDR1 reads SGHRS; CDR2 reads YFSETQ. The CDR3 has 15 residues. CDR3 in amino acids: CASSLGQGTDQPQHF. CDR3 coding DNA: TGCGCCAGCAGCTTGGGCCAGGGGACCGATCAGCCCCAGCATTTT.

The genes are TRBV28 and TRBJ2-2; perhaps TRBD1 as D (5 bases). The germline V gene has CDR1 MDHEN and CDR2 SYDVKM. The CDR3 is made up of 13 amino acids. V lost 6 bases and J lost 2, with 7 bases in between. The CDR3 sequence: CASRDTNTGELFF. For the CDR3, the DNA is TGTGCCAGCAGGGACACCAACACCGGGGAGCTGTTTTTT.

The chain carries TRBV29-1 and TRBJ2-6; D is uncertain. V lost 4 bases and J lost 0, with 4 bases in between. CDR3 length: 13 amino acids. The germline CDR1 and CDR2 sequences are SQVTM and ANQGSEA. The CDR3 loop reads CSVALSGANVLTF. The CDR3 DNA reads as TGCAGCGTTGCCCTCTCTGGGGCCAACGTCCTGACTTTC.

The chain is built from TRBV9 and TRBJ1-3; D might be TRBD1 (6 bases). Germline lookup yields CDR1 SGDLS and CDR2 YYNGEE. V was cut by 1 base and J by 4 bases, with 24 bases left in between. This CDR3 region has 19 residues. CDR3 DNA sequence: TGTGCCAGCAGCGTAAGGGCTCAACAGGGAGGGGTAAGAGGAAACACCATATATTTT. Protein: CASSVRAQQGGVRGNTIYF.

This chain connects TRBV25-1 to TRBJ2-1; 11 bases agree with TRBD1. Trimming cost V 3 bases and J 4 bases; bases outside gene matches: 2. The CDR3 is 15 amino acids. Germline V gene lookup returns CDR1 MGHDK and CDR2 SYGVNS. CDR3 DNA: TGTGCCAGCAGTGACCGGGACAGGGGGTACAATGAGCAGTTCTTC. Amino acid sequence: CASSDRDRGYNEQFF.

The V and J genes are TRBV18 and TRBJ1-1; TRBD1 might be the D (5 bases). Trimming took off 1 base at V and 5 bases at J, with 11 bases between the two ends. The CDR3 extends over 14 amino acids. CDR1 is KGHSH and CDR2 is LQKENI in the germline V gene. CDR3 sequence: CASSPRGRETEAFF. CDR3 coding DNA: TGTGCCAGCTCACCACGGGGCAGGGAAACTGAAGCTTTCTTT.

The chain carries TRBV3-1 (or the pseudogene TRBV3-2) and TRBJ2-1; D might be TRBD1 (6 bases). Trimming removed 3 bases from V and 14 bases from J, with 14 bases in between. CDR3 length: 12 amino acids. Germline V CDR1 and CDR2: LGHDT, YNNKEL (reference sequence). CDR3 sequence (DNA): TGTGCCAGCAGCCAGCAGACAGGTTCGGAGTTCTTC. This codes for CASSQQTGSEFF.

The V and J genes are TRBV4-3 and TRBJ1-4; the D gene is possibly TRBD1 (5 bases). The CDR3 contains 14 residues. CDR1 is LGHNA, CDR2 YSLEER, per germline. Trimming removed 3 bases from V and 5 bases from J, with 10 bases in between. In DNA form, the CDR3 reads TGCGCCAGCAGCCAGGTCCCAGGGAATGAAAAACTGTTTTTT. It translates to CASSQVPGNEKLFF.

The chain combines TRBV4-1 with TRBJ2-7, with 8 bases aligning to TRBD2. The CDR3 spans 15 residues. Trimming cost V 4 bases and J 3 bases; bases outside gene matches: 8. The germline V gene encodes CDR1 MGHRA and CDR2 YSYEKL. The CDR3, as DNA: TGCGCCAGCAGCCTAACTACAGCGGGAGACTACGAGCAGTACTTC. Protein sequence: CASSLTTAGDYEQYF.

Points on this clone: Other DNA sequences of this sample code for an identical CDR3. The genes are TRBV2 and TRBJ1-5, with 7 bases identical to TRBD1. Trimming removed 6 bases from V and 4 bases from J; junction bases left unmatched: 9. The germline gives CDR1 SNHLY, CDR2 FYNNEI. The length of the CDR3 is 15 residues. The CDR3 loop reads CASSATGFGNQPQHF. The CDR3, as DNA: TGTGCCAGCAGCGCGACAGGGTTTGGGAATCAGCCCCAGCATTTT.

This clone was seen only once. The chain is built from TRBV29-1 and TRBJ2-7; 9 bases match TRBD1. V lost 6 bases to trimming and J lost 6 bases; unmatched junction nucleotides: 6. This CDR3 comprises 12 residues. CDR1 SQVTM and CDR2 ANQGSEA come from the germline V gene. CDR3 sequence (DNA): TGCAGCGTGAGGGGACAGGGCCTCGAGCAGTACTTC. It encodes CSVRGQGLEQYF.

The rearrangement links TRBV3-1 (or the pseudogene TRBV3-2) to TRBJ2-7; 7 bases match TRBD1. CDR3 length: 15 residues. After removal of 6 bases from V and 2 bases from J, the junction contained 10 bases not matched to a gene. Germline CDR1 LGHDT, CDR2 YNNKEL (reference sequence). The DNA of the CDR3 is TGTGCCAGCAGGCTATCACAGGGGAAAGCCTACGAGCAGTACTTC. It encodes CASRLSQGKAYEQYF.

The chain combines TRBV15 with TRBJ1-1, with 8 bases matching TRBD1. Germline CDR1 LNHNV, CDR2 YYDKDF (reference sequence). This CDR3 contains 14 residues. V shed 5 bases, J shed 4 bases, and the junction held 6 bases outside the gene matches. CDR3 bases: TGTGCCACCAGCTCCCGGACAGGGAGCACTGAAGCTTTCTTT. Amino acids: CATSSRTGSTEAFF.